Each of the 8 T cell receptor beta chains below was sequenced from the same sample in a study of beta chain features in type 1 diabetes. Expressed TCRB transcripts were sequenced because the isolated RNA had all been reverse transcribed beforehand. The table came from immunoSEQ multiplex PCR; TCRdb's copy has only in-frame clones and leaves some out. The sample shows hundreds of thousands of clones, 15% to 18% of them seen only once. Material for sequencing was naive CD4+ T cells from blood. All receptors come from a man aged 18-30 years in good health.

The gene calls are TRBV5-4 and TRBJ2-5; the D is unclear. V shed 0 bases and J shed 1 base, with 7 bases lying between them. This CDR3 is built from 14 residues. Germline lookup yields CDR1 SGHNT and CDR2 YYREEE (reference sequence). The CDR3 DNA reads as TGTGCCAGCAGCTTGGTGTCTACCCAAGAGACCCAGTACTTC. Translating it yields CASSLVSTQETQYF.

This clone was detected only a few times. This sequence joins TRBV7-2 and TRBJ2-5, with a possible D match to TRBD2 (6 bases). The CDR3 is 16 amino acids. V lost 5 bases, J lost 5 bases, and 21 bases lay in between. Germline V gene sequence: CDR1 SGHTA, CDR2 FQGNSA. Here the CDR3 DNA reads TGTGCCAGCAGCCACCGGGGGACCCGATTAGGGGAGACCCAGTACTTC. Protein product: CASSHRGTRLGETQYF.

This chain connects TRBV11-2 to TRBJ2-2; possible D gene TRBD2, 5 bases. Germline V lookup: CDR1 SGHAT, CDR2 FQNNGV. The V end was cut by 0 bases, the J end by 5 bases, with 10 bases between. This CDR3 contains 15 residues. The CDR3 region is CASSLEDSGTGELFF. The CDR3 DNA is TGTGCCAGCAGCTTAGAGGACTCAGGAACCGGGGAGCTGTTTTTT. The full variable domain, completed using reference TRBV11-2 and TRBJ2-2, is EAGVAQSPRYKIIEKRQSVAFWCNPISGHATLYWYQQILGQGPKLLIQFQNNGVVDDSQLPKDRFSAERLKGVDSTLKIQPAKLEDSAVYLCASSLEDSGTGELFFGEGSRLTVL.

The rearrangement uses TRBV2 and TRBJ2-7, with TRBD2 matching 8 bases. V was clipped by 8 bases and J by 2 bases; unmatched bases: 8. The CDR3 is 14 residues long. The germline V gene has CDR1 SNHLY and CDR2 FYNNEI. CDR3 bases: TGTGCCAGCGGAGGGGACGGGAGGGCCTACGAGCAGTACTTC. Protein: CASGGDGRAYEQYF.

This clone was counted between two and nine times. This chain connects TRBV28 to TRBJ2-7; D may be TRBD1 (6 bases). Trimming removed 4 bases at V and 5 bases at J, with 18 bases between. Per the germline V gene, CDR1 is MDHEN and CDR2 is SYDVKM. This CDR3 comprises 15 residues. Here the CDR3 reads CASSSPRQGSHEQYF. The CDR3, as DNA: TGTGCCAGCAGTTCTCCCCGGCAGGGGTCTCACGAGCAGTACTTC.

The CDR3 protein is CSVEKSGGDEQFF. The CDR3 region has the DNA TGCAGCGTTGAAAAGTCAGGGGGCGATGAGCAGTTCTTC. The chain combines TRBV29-1 with TRBJ2-1; 8 bases are shared with TRBD1. Germline V gives CDR1 SQVTM, CDR2 ANQGSEA. Germline trimming cut 2 bases from V and 8 bases from J; bases unmatched to any gene: 5. The CDR3 is 13 residues long.

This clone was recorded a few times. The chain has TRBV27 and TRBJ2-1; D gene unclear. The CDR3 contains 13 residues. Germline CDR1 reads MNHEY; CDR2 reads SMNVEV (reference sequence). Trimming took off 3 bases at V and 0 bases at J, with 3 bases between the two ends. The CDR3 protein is CASSFLSYNEQFF. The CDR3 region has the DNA TGTGCCAGCAGTTTTCTCTCCTACAATGAGCAGTTCTTC.

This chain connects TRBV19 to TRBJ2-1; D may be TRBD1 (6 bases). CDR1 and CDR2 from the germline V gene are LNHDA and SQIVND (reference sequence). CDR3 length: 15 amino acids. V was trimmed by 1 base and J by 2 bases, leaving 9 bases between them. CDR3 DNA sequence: TGTGCCAGTAGTATAGGGCAGGGGACCTACAATGAGCAGTTCTTC. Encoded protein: CASSIGQGTYNEQFF.